One and the same sample provided the 12 T cell receptor beta chains below, sequenced in a study of vaccination and CD4 T cells after COVID-19. An Oncomine TCR Beta short-read assay was used to sequence the DNA from cultured CD4+ T cells. MiXCR, applied by TCRdb to the PCR reads, yields one record per CDR3 protein. Of 20,000 to 30,000 distinct CDR3 sequences listed, roughly a third are singletons. These TCRs' antigens remain unknown. Time point defined: late sampling 161 to 241 days after vaccination in three convalescent patients. Treatment indicated: roughly ten-day PBMC culture with coronavirus spike peptide pools or control peptides (ViraFEST assay). The sequences come from CD4+ T cells from blood, cultured in vitro, collected about 7 months after SARS-CoV-2 vaccination. Receptors originate from a human donor who had recovered from COVID-19.

The genes are TRBV2 and TRBJ2-2; D not resolved. Trimming removed 2 bases at V and 3 bases at J, with 10 bases between. Per germline, CDR1 SNHLY and CDR2 FYNNEI. The CDR3 totals 15 residues. The CDR3 DNA reads TGTGCCAGCAGTGAACCCACAGTATACACCGGGGAGCTGTTTTTT. Translated, it gives CASSEPTVYTGELFF.

J is TRBJ2-3 and V is TRBV18, with D unclear. V was cut by 1 base and J by 0 bases, with 5 bases left in between. CDR1 KGHSH and CDR2 LQKENI come from the germline V gene. The CDR3 covers 14 residues. This CDR3 reads CASSPRASTDTQYF. The CDR3 nucleotides are TGTGCCAGCTCACCACGGGCTAGCACAGATACGCAGTATTTT.

This chain uses TRBV2 with TRBJ2-7, with 9 bases matching TRBD2. J was trimmed by 0 bases and V by 6 bases; bases with no gene match: 6. CDR3 length: 15 residues. Germline V CDR1 and CDR2: SNHLY, FYNNEI. The chain's CDR3 is CASRRLAASSYEQYF. The CDR3 nucleotides are TGTGCCAGCAGAAGACTAGCGGCCTCCTCCTACGAGCAGTACTTC.

Only a few counts were recorded for this clonotype. V and J are TRBV10-1 and TRBJ2-3, with TRBD1 matching over 10 bases. Germline V gene lookup returns CDR1 WNHNN and CDR2 SYGVQD (reference sequence). This CDR3 has 15 residues. J was trimmed by 4 bases and V by 6 bases; bases with no gene match: 7. CDR3 region: CASRSGQGVADTQYF. CDR3 DNA sequence: TGCGCCAGCAGGTCTGGACAGGGGGTTGCAGATACGCAGTATTTT.

This clonotype was seen more than once but under ten times. The chain recombines TRBV27 with TRBJ2-7; a weak D match, TRBD1 (5 bases). The germline gives CDR1 MNHEY, CDR2 SMNVEV (reference sequence). V was shortened by 1 base and J by 5 bases, with 9 bases between the two germline ends. The CDR3 runs to 13 residues. The chain's CDR3 is CASSLYRGHEQYF. The CDR3 coding sequence is TGTGCCAGCAGTTTATATAGGGGCCACGAGCAGTACTTC.

The CDR3 sequence is CSAPSSGRIYNEQFF. CDR3 in DNA: TGCAGTGCACCCTCTAGCGGGAGAATCTACAATGAGCAGTTCTTC. The V and J genes are TRBV20-1 and TRBJ2-1; 10 bases match TRBD2. There are 15 residues in the CDR3. The V gene's germline CDR1 is DFQATT and CDR2 SNEGSKA (reference sequence). The V and J ends lost 6 bases and 3 bases, in that order; junction bases with no gene match: 8.

V is TRBV19 and J is TRBJ1-2, with no clear D. There are 14 residues in the CDR3. CDR1 and CDR2 from the germline V gene are LNHDA and SQIVND (reference sequence). Between the trimmed V and J ends, which lost 1 base and 3 bases, there was a span of 9 bases. CDR3 nucleotides: TGTGCCAGTAGTATAGGGGCCCGGCACTATGGCTACACCTTC. Translated, it gives CASSIGARHYGYTF.

V and J are TRBV29-1 and TRBJ2-7; D remains unclear. Trimming took 5 bases from V and 1 from J, leaving 6 bases between them. Germline CDR1 is SQVTM and CDR2 is ANQGSEA. The CDR3 is 11 amino acids. The CDR3, as DNA: TGCAGCGTTATGATTTCCTACGAGCAGTACTTC. Translating gives CSVMISYEQYF.

The chain carries TRBV7-9 and TRBJ2-1; D is uncertain. CDR3 length: 12 residues. V lost 0 bases to trimming and J lost 6 bases, with 3 bases between them. Germline CDR1 and CDR2: SEHNR and FQNEAQ (reference sequence). The CDR3 DNA reads as TGTGCCAGCAGCTTAGCTCCCAATGAGCAGTTCTTC. Encoded protein: CASSLAPNEQFF.

The rearrangement uses TRBV7-8 and TRBJ1-1, with 9 bases lining up with TRBD1. The CDR3 extends over 15 amino acids. Germline CDR1 is SGHVS and CDR2 is FQNEAQ. J was trimmed by 1 base and V by 1 base; bases with no gene match: 1. The CDR3 bases are TGTGCCAGCAGCTTAGAGGGACAGGGGAACACTGAAGCTTTCTTT. Amino acid sequence: CASSLEGQGNTEAFF.

This clonotype has a handful of counts. The chain has TRBV20-1 and TRBJ2-3, with 8 bases matching TRBD2. Germline lookup yields CDR1 DFQATT and CDR2 SNEGSKA (reference sequence). The V and J ends lost 5 bases and 2 bases, in that order; junction bases with no gene match: 3. This CDR3 region has 13 residues. The CDR3: CSAAGLVTDTQYF. The CDR3 DNA is TGCAGTGCTGCGGGACTAGTCACAGATACGCAGTATTTT.

In this sample, this clonotype turned up a few times. V usage is TRBV15 and J usage is TRBJ2-1; 7 nucleotides line up with TRBD2. V gave up 0 bases and J gave up 2 bases; unmatched junction bases: 7. This CDR3 is built from 17 residues. The germline gives CDR1 LNHNV, CDR2 YYDKDF (reference sequence). The CDR3 here is CATSRDGSGWPYNEQFF. The CDR3 region has the DNA TGTGCCACCAGCAGAGATGGTAGCGGGTGGCCCTACAATGAGCAGTTCTTC. Full variable domain (remainder filled in from reference TRBV15 and TRBJ2-1): DAMVIQNPRYQVTQFGKPVTLSCSQTLNHNVMYWYQQKSSQAPKLLFHYYDKDFNNEADTPDNFQSRRPNTSFCFLDIRSPGLGDTAMYLCATSRDGSGWPYNEQFFGPGTRLTVL.